What follows are 19 T cell receptor beta chains derived from one specimen sequenced in a study of CD8 T cells in Susac syndrome. Random hexamers were used to reverse transcribe the RNA input (about 0.5 to 1 ug). A single record per CDR3 protein comes from TCRdb applying MiXCR to the immunoSEQ multiplex PCR reads. The table shows 200,000 or so distinct CDR3 sequences, with roughly 96% occurring only once. Specimen: CD4+ T cells from PBMCs. The source of these receptors is a human donor with multiple sclerosis.

This chain connects TRBV29-1 to TRBJ2-7; possible D gene TRBD2, 7 bases. The CDR3 covers 13 residues. With 4 bases removed from V and 4 bases from J, the gap between germline ends came to 14 bases. Germline CDR1 reads SQVTM; CDR2 reads ANQGSEA. The DNA of the CDR3 is TGCAGCGTTGGAGGTGGGAGGGGGTACGAGCAGTACTTC. It is translated as CSVGGGRGYEQYF.

The J gene is TRBJ2-2, the V gene TRBV28; D not certain. Germline V gives CDR1 MDHEN, CDR2 SYDVKM. The CDR3 has 12 amino acids. Trimming left V 5 bases short and J 2 bases short, with 3 bases between. CDR3: CASSENTGELFF. In DNA, the CDR3 is TGTGCCAGCAGTGAAAACACCGGGGAGCTGTTTTTT.

The J gene is TRBJ2-3, the V gene TRBV4-1, with D tentatively TRBD2 (6 bases). V lost 6 bases and J 0 bases, leaving 19 bases between the germline ends. The V gene's germline CDR1 is MGHRA and CDR2 YSYEKL. CDR3 length: 17 residues. The CDR3 nucleotides read TGCGCCAGCAGTCGATTTTCTAGCGAGAAGAGCACAGATACGCAGTATTTT. Protein: CASSRFSSEKSTDTQYF.

The CDR3: CSARSGTGLDGANVLTF. DNA for the CDR3: TGCAGTGCTAGGTCCGGGACAGGGCTTGATGGGGCCAACGTCCTGACTTTC. The chain couples TRBV20-1 to TRBJ2-6; 9 nucleotides match TRBD1. Unmatched junction bases numbered 9, after V lost 3 bases and J lost 3 bases. Germline V gene sequence: CDR1 DFQATT, CDR2 SNEGSKA (reference sequence). The CDR3 extends over 17 amino acids.

J is TRBJ1-5 and V is TRBV3-1; 10 bases fit TRBD1. The J segment lost 5 bases and the V segment lost 3 bases, leaving 7 bases of the junction unmatched. This CDR3 is 16 amino acids long. Germline values: CDR1 LGHDT, CDR2 YNNKEL (reference sequence). The CDR3 sequence is CASSQEGTGEYQPQHF. The CDR3, as DNA: TGTGCCAGCAGCCAGGAGGGGACAGGGGAGTATCAGCCCCAGCATTTT.

In nucleotides, the CDR3 is TGTGCCAGCGGCGCAGCGGGGACTGAAGCTTTCTTT. Translating it yields CASGAAGTEAFF. This chain joins TRBV2 and TRBJ1-1, with D unresolved. The CDR3 has 12 amino acids. Germline V gene lookup returns CDR1 SNHLY and CDR2 FYNNEI. Trimming left V 8 bases short and J 5 bases short, with 12 bases between.

This chain links TRBV9 with TRBJ1-1; D might be TRBD1 (5 bases). CDR3 size: 14 residues. V was cut by 4 bases and J by 0 bases, with 10 bases left in between. Germline lookup yields CDR1 SGDLS and CDR2 YYNGEE. DNA for the CDR3: TGTGCCAGCAGCAGGACATCTATGAACACTGAAGCTTTCTTT. Translated: CASSRTSMNTEAFF.

This rearrangement joins TRBV20-1 to TRBJ2-1; a weak D match, TRBD2 (6 bases). The CDR3 is made up of 16 amino acids. The ends were cut back, 3 bases at V and 3 bases at J, with 18 bases in the middle. Per germline, CDR1 DFQATT and CDR2 SNEGSKA (reference sequence). The DNA of the CDR3 is TGCAGTGCTAGGTTAGCGGACGCTAAGGGCTACAATGAGCAGTTCTTC. Amino acids: CSARLADAKGYNEQFF.

The chain links TRBV24-1 to TRBJ2-5; D unclear. Trimming left V 6 bases short and J 5 bases short, with 12 bases between. The CDR3 runs to 13 residues. From germline, CDR1 is KGHDR and CDR2 SFDVKD. CDR3 amino acids: CATSPAGGETQYF. The CDR3 DNA is TGTGCCACCAGTCCAGCCGGTGGGGAGACCCAGTACTTC.

The chain carries TRBV6-6 and TRBJ2-4; a weak D match, TRBD1 (6 bases). The CDR3 is 13 residues long. Germline CDR1 is MNHNY and CDR2 is SVGAGI (reference sequence). V lost 6 bases, J lost 9 bases, and 15 bases lay in between. CDR3: CASSPGQIGIQYF. In DNA, the CDR3 is TGTGCCAGCAGCCCCGGACAGATCGGCATTCAGTACTTC.

The gene calls are TRBV12-3 or TRBV12-4 and TRBJ1-2; TRBD1 agrees at 10 bases. With V trimmed by 6 bases and J by 1 base, 8 bases remained unmatched. The CDR3 loop spans 16 amino acids. The CDR3 bases are TGTGCCAGCAGCCCGGGACAGGGGAAGTTTAACTATGGCTACACCTTC. This translates into CASSPGQGKFNYGYTF.

The chain recombines TRBV20-1 with TRBJ2-2; D is unclear. The germline V and J ends were trimmed by 7 bases and 6 bases, with 24 bases remaining between them. Germline-derived CDR1 and CDR2 are DFQATT and SNEGSKA (reference sequence). The CDR3 length is 16 residues. In DNA form, the CDR3 reads TGCAGTGTCCACTGTATGACGGCCCCACGGGCCGGGGAGCTGTTTTTT. As protein: CSVHCMTAPRAGELFF.

As for this clonotype: The conserved closing phenylalanine or tryptophan is absent in this CDR3, likely reflecting a read error. This chain links TRBV14 with TRBJ1-6; D is perhaps TRBD1 (5 bases). The CDR3 spans 12 residues. In germline, CDR1 is SGHDN, CDR2 FVKESK. Trimming removed 2 bases at V and 10 bases at J, with 6 bases between. CDR3 DNA: TGTGCCAGCAGCCAACACAGGTCACCCCTCCACCTT. This encodes CASSQHRSPLHL.

This clonotype has just one count. The CDR3 nucleotides read TGCAGTGCCGCCCCACCCGGTCAGCCCCAGCATTTT. It translates to CSAAPPGQPQHF. The genes are TRBV20-1 and TRBJ1-5, with unresolved D. The CDR3 contains 12 residues. The germline V gene encodes CDR1 DFQATT and CDR2 SNEGSKA (reference sequence). V was pared by 6 bases and J by 6 bases, with 12 bases between.

This clonotype was counted once. The junction departs from germline at one end; a sequencing error may be responsible. The CDR3 loop is CASSPLAQPNYGYTF. CDR3 DNA: TGTGCCAGCTCACCGTTGGCCCAGCCTAACTATGGCTACACTTTC. The chain joins TRBV18 to TRBJ1-2; D ambiguous. CDR1 and CDR2 (germline): KGHSH, LQKENI. The CDR3 is 15 residues long.

This sequence joins TRBV20-1 and TRBJ2-5; 8 bases agree with TRBD2. V dropped 5 bases and J dropped 2; count of bases not matched to a gene: 16. The CDR3 runs 17 residues. Germline-derived CDR1 and CDR2 are DFQATT and SNEGSKA (reference sequence). CDR3 nucleotides: TGCAGTGCTGGGGCCCCCTGGGGAGCGGGGGCACAAGAGACCCAGTACTTC. It is translated as CSAGAPWGAGAQETQYF.

J is TRBJ1-2 and V is TRBV30; no reliable D call. With 5 bases removed from V and 0 bases from J, the gap between germline ends came to 10 bases. This CDR3 contains 13 residues. Germline lookup yields CDR1 GTSNPN and CDR2 SVGIG (reference sequence). The CDR3 DNA reads TGTGCCTGGGCACGGGGTCCTAACTATGGCTACACCTTC. Encoded protein: CAWARGPNYGYTF.

The chain uses TRBV27 and TRBJ2-7; 8 nucleotides agree with TRBD2. Germline trimming cut 6 bases from V and 3 bases from J; bases unmatched to any gene: 7. This CDR3 has 14 residues. CDR1 is MNHEY and CDR2 is SMNVEV in the germline V gene (reference sequence). CDR3 DNA: TGTGCCAGCAGGGTAGCGGGACGTAGCTACGAGCAGTACTTC. Encoded protein: CASRVAGRSYEQYF.

This sequence joins TRBV7-2 and TRBJ1-1; 7 bases agree with TRBD1. CDR3 length: 13 amino acids. Losses at the gene ends were 4 bases for V and 11 bases for J; bases not matched to a gene: 10. Germline CDR1 SGHTA, CDR2 FQGNSA. The CDR3 protein is CASSSSPGQKAFF. In DNA form, the CDR3 reads TGTGCCAGCAGCTCATCCCCGGGACAGAAGGCTTTCTTT.